The 18 T cell receptor beta chains below come from one sample, sequenced in a study of blood T cells in healthy people across ages. A sample-barcoded 5' primer and a J-beta primer mix were used in a second PCR of roughly 7 to 12 cycles. Each CDR3 protein is one row after TCRdb ran MiXCR on the 5' RACE reads. The sample holds about 650,000 distinct CDR3 sequences, 32% seen once. The specimen was blood. Receptors originate from a woman at least 80 years old in good health.

This clonotype turned up a few times. A junction boundary mismatches the germline segment, possibly from a read error. The V gene is TRBV9, the J gene TRBJ2-3; TRBD2 might be the D (6 bases). The length of the CDR3 is 12 residues. Per germline, CDR1 SGDLS and CDR2 YYNGEE. CDR3 DNA sequence: TGTGCCAACAGCGGGTTGACAGATACGCAGTATTTT. Protein: CANSGLTDTQYF. Complete variable domain (other parts from reference TRBV9 and TRBJ2-3): DSGVTQTPKHLITATGQRVTLRCSPRSGDLSVYWYQQSLDQGLQFLIQYYNGEERAKGNILERFSAQQFPDLHSELNLSSLELGDSALYFCANSGLTDTQYFGPGTRLTVL.

The chain is built from TRBV2 and TRBJ1-5; 7 bases map to TRBD1. V lost 5 bases, J lost 5 bases, and 3 bases stayed unmatched. The germline V gene has CDR1 SNHLY and CDR2 FYNNEI. The CDR3 runs 13 residues. CDR3 residues: CASSRQGHQPQHF. In DNA form, the CDR3 reads TGTGCCAGCAGTAGACAGGGACATCAGCCCCAGCATTTT.

On this clonotype itself: The junction does not match germline at one end; this may be a read error. The chain has TRBV2 and TRBJ1-4, with D uncertain. This CDR3 is built from 15 residues. Germline CDR1 SNHLY, CDR2 FYNNEI. CDR3 amino acids: CASGDLGSTNEKLFF. CDR3 nucleotide sequence: TGTGCCAGCGGTGATTTGGGCAGTACTAATGAAAAACTGTTTTTT.

This chain uses TRBV20-1 with TRBJ2-7; no reliable D call. The CDR3 contains 13 residues. CDR1 is DFQATT, CDR2 SNEGSKA, per germline (reference sequence). V was clipped by 0 bases and J by 0 bases, with 6 bases between them. The chain's CDR3 is CSARDFNSYEQYF. CDR3 sequence (DNA): TGCAGTGCTAGAGACTTTAACTCCTACGAGCAGTACTTC.

In regard to this clonotype: Sequence at one end of the junction differs from germline and may be a read error. The chain recombines TRBV20-1 with TRBJ2-5, with a possible D match to TRBD1 (6 bases). CDR3 size: 14 residues. Germline V gene sequence: CDR1 DFQATT, CDR2 SNEGSKA (reference sequence). DNA for the CDR3: TGCAGTGCGCGACCGGACAGCCTCCAAGAGGCCCAGTACTTC. Residues: CSARPDSLQEAQYF.

Many counts were recorded for this clonotype. This chain joins TRBV7-6 and TRBJ1-1, with D possibly TRBD1 on 6 matching bases. V lost 5 bases, J lost 3 bases, and 13 bases lay in between. The CDR3 consists of 14 residues. Germline loops: CDR1 SGHVS, CDR2 FNYEAQ. DNA of the CDR3: TGTGCCAGCAGCGAAACGAACAGGGACACTGAAGCTTTCTTT. It encodes CASSETNRDTEAFF.

This clonotype was seen many times. V and J are TRBV12-3 or TRBV12-4 and TRBJ1-5; D may be TRBD1 (6 bases). Trimming took 1 base from V and 4 from J, leaving 8 bases between them. CDR3 length equals 14 residues. Here the CDR3 DNA reads TGTGCCAGCAGTTTAGGGGACAAGAATCAGCCCCAGCATTTT. Residues: CASSLGDKNQPQHF.

The V and J genes are TRBV12-3 or TRBV12-4 and TRBJ1-1; possibly TRBD1 for D (5 bases). The CDR3 is made up of 14 amino acids. The V gene lost 6 bases and the J gene lost 8 bases, with 19 bases spanning the gap. As DNA, the CDR3 is TGTGCCAGCAGCCCCCAGGGCCCCAGTTCAGAAGCTTTCTTT. Protein: CASSPQGPSSEAFF.

This clonotype was observed a handful of times. This chain connects TRBV30 to TRBJ2-7; D remains ambiguous. The ends were cut back, 3 bases at V and 2 bases at J, with 11 bases in the middle. The CDR3 is made up of 13 amino acids. The germline V gene encodes CDR1 GTSNPN and CDR2 SVGIG (reference sequence). CDR3 region: CAWRPDTAYEQYF. The CDR3 DNA reads as TGTGCCTGGAGACCTGACACCGCCTACGAGCAGTACTTC.

This clonotype was recorded many times. J is TRBJ2-3 and V is TRBV7-2; D possibly corresponds to TRBD2 (6 bases). The CDR3 is 14 residues long. CDR1 SGHTA and CDR2 FQGNSA come from the germline V gene. With 7 bases removed from V and 1 base from J, the gap between germline ends came to 12 bases. CDR3: CASTSGGGTDTQYF. The CDR3 DNA is TGTGCCAGCACAAGTGGCGGGGGCACAGATACGCAGTATTTT.

The chain uses TRBV20-1 and TRBJ1-5, with TRBD1 matching over 7 bases. The CDR3 totals 12 residues. V shed 6 bases and J 7 bases; nucleotides not matched to a gene: 6. Germline CDR1 DFQATT, CDR2 SNEGSKA (reference sequence). The CDR3 region is CSAQTGKQPQHF. The CDR3 bases are TGCAGTGCGCAGACAGGGAAACAGCCCCAGCATTTT.

In this sample, this clonotype turned up a few times. V is TRBV28 and J is TRBJ1-6; D ambiguous. Germline assignment: CDR1 MDHEN and CDR2 SYDVKM. Trimming shortened V by 10 bases and J by 6 bases, and 10 bases separated the two germline ends. The CDR3 is 12 amino acids. CDR3 coding DNA: TGTGCCACCACAGTCACTAATTCACCCCTCCACTTT. Its translation is CATTVTNSPLHF.

As regards this clonotype: An end of the junction differs from the germline gene, which may be a read error. The chain carries TRBV2 and TRBJ1-4; D is unclear. CDR3 length equals 13 residues. In germline, CDR1 is SNHLY, CDR2 FYNNEI. CDR3 in amino acids: CVSSEAGGFGLFF. Written as DNA, the CDR3 is TGTGTCAGCAGTGAAGCGGGAGGGTTTGGCCTGTTTTTT.

This clonotype was recorded many times. The chain employs TRBV13 and TRBJ1-2, with 7 bases aligning to TRBD1. Germline trimming cut 2 bases from V and 2 bases from J; bases unmatched to any gene: 5. Germline V CDR1 and CDR2: PRHDT, FYEKMQ (reference sequence). The CDR3 is made up of 15 amino acids. The CDR3 loop reads CASSLQGVYNYGYTF. The CDR3 coding sequence is TGTGCCAGCAGCTTACAGGGGGTCTACAACTATGGCTACACCTTC.

This clonotype showed up many times. The chain employs TRBV30 and TRBJ2-7; D is possibly TRBD1 (5 bases). Germline V gives CDR1 GTSNPN, CDR2 SVGIG (reference sequence). The ends were cut back, 2 bases at V and 3 bases at J, with 11 bases in the middle. The CDR3 covers 13 residues. The CDR3 DNA reads TGTGCCTGGAGTCCCAGGGCACGCTACGAGCAGTACTTC. Translated, it gives CAWSPRARYEQYF.

In its sample, this clonotype was seen many times. The chain couples TRBV7-6 to TRBJ2-7; D unresolved. This CDR3 is built from 13 residues. CDR1 and CDR2 from the germline V gene are SGHVS and FNYEAQ. V was pared by 1 base and J by 6 bases, with 10 bases between. CDR3 loop: CASSLGSFGEQYF. The CDR3 DNA sequence: TGTGCCAGCAGCTTAGGGAGTTTCGGCGAGCAGTACTTC.

This clonotype was picked up many times. The CDR3 DNA reads TGCAGTGCTAGAGTATCGGGGACGGCCCAAGAGCAGTTCTTC. Translation gives CSARVSGTAQEQFF. The J gene is TRBJ2-1, the V gene TRBV20-1, with D possibly called TRBD1 or TRBD2 (5 bases each). With 1 base removed from V and 10 bases from J, the gap between germline ends came to 17 bases. Germline CDR1 reads DFQATT; CDR2 reads SNEGSKA (reference sequence). The CDR3 contains 14 residues.

This clonotype was counted only a few times. Given a much more abundant clone one base away, this may be a read error. The chain recombines TRBV3-1 with TRBJ2-5, with D tentatively TRBD1 (6 bases). The CDR3 loop spans 15 amino acids. CDR1 is LGHDT and CDR2 is YNNKEL in the germline V gene (reference sequence). Trimming removed 4 bases from V and 11 bases from J, with 23 bases in between. This CDR3 reads CASSLEGLGTNEQYF. In nucleotides, the CDR3 is TGTGCCAGCAGCCTAGAGGGGCTGGGGACAAATGAGCAGTACTTC.